Detailed here is one T cell receptor beta chain. Its antigen is unidentified. These data are taken from a study of radiation and T cells in renal cell carcinoma. The study's findings and limits: In blood, top tumor clones expanded by 2 weeks, shrinking by 4.

Only in-frame clones appear in the TCRdb table, and some are missing; sequencing was by immunoSEQ multiplex PCR. The data hold 130,000 or so clones, with 83% observed a single time. Time point given: baseline pretreatment blood. Noted treatment: 15 Gy SBRT to primary tumor, nephrectomy 4 weeks later. After SBRT, blood was collected at 2 and 4 weeks, plus baseline. This renal cell carcinoma was of the clear cell type. The CDR3 sequence is 12 residues long. V lost 2 bases to trimming and J lost 9 bases, with 10 bases between them. Germline loops: CDR1 MNHNY, CDR2 SVGAGI (reference sequence). The clonotype originates from a woman between 50 and 59 years old with renal cell carcinoma. Specimen: blood, collected from a patient whose treatment included radiotherapy and nephrectomy. J is TRBJ1-2 and V is TRBV6-6; no definite D call. Here the CDR3 DNA reads TGTGCCAGCAGTTACAGGGCGGAACGCTACACCTTC. Amino acids: CASSYRAERYTF.